A single sample is the source of the 9 T cell receptor beta chains below, sequenced in a study of blood T cell repertoires in COVID-19. Only in-frame clones appear in the TCRdb table, and some are missing; sequencing was by immunoSEQ multiplex PCR. The table lists fewer than 200,000 clones, around four fifths of them singletons. The sample was PBMCs or T cells enriched from blood (not recorded which). The receptors were gathered from a woman aged 45-65 years who had recovered from COVID-19.

The chain recombines TRBV2 with TRBJ1-1; perhaps TRBD1 as D (5 bases). CDR1 and CDR2 (germline): SNHLY, FYNNEI. The CDR3 has 13 amino acids. Trimming shortened V by 2 bases and J by 2 bases, and 6 bases separated the two germline ends. This chain's CDR3 is CASSEQGNTEAFF. The CDR3 nucleotides are TGTGCCAGCAGTGAACAGGGAAACACTGAAGCTTTCTTT.

This clone was found a few times. This chain links TRBV3-1 (or the pseudogene TRBV3-2) with TRBJ2-7; 12 bases line up with TRBD2. The J segment lost 7 bases and the V segment lost 2 bases, leaving 0 bases of the junction unmatched. The CDR3 is 13 residues long. Germline V lookup: CDR1 LGHDT, CDR2 YNNKEL (reference sequence). The DNA of the CDR3 is TGTGCCAGCAGCCAACTAGCGGGAGGGGAGCAGTACTTC. It encodes CASSQLAGGEQYF.

J is TRBJ2-2 and V is TRBV3-1 (or the pseudogene TRBV3-2); 7 bases are shared with TRBD2. The V and J ends lost 0 bases and 8 bases, in that order; junction bases with no gene match: 12. The CDR3 length is 17 residues. Looked up from germline, CDR1 is LGHDT and CDR2 is YNNKEL (reference sequence). The CDR3 sequence: CASSQDHGGGPRGELFF. Here the CDR3 DNA reads TGTGCCAGCAGCCAAGATCACGGGGGAGGGCCTAGGGGGGAGCTGTTTTTT.

This rearrangement joins TRBV30 to TRBJ1-2, with D possibly matching TRBD1 (5 bases). V lost 4 bases, J lost 7 bases, and 13 bases lay in between. CDR3 size: 12 residues. Germline V lookup: CDR1 GTSNPN, CDR2 SVGIG (reference sequence). The CDR3 spells CAWNGQGGGYTF. The CDR3 DNA sequence: TGTGCCTGGAACGGCCAGGGTGGTGGCTACACCTTC.

This clone has a single count. The genes are TRBV7-2 and TRBJ2-1, with 7 positions matching TRBD2. The CDR3 totals 15 residues. J lost 4 bases, V lost 4 bases, and 7 bases had no gene match. Germline lookup yields CDR1 SGHTA and CDR2 FQGNSA. CDR3 sequence reads: CASSYSSGVYNEQFF. As DNA, the CDR3 is TGTGCCAGCAGCTATTCTAGCGGAGTATACAATGAGCAGTTCTTC.

A single count supports this clone. The chain uses TRBV5-1 and TRBJ2-5, with 8 bases that match TRBD2. Germline V gene data show CDR1 as SGHRS and CDR2 as YFSETQ. V trimming: 4 bases; J trimming: 3 bases; junction bases outside the gene matches: 11. The CDR3 loop spans 16 amino acids. In DNA form, the CDR3 reads TGCGCCAGCAGCCGGGGGGGAGGACAGATGGAAGAGACCCAGTACTTC. Translating gives CASSRGGGQMEETQYF. Full variable domain (outside the CDR3, taken from reference TRBV5-1 and TRBJ2-5): KAGVTQTPRYLIKTRGQQVTLSCSPISGHRSVSWYQQTPGQGLQFLFEYFSETQRNKGNFPGRFSGRQFSNSRSEMNVSTLELGDSALYLCASSRGGGQMEETQYFGPGTRLLVL.

The rearrangement uses TRBV6-5 and TRBJ2-7, with 12 bases identical to TRBD2. Germline V gene lookup returns CDR1 MNHEY and CDR2 SVGAGI. After removal of 9 bases from V and 4 bases from J, the junction contained 4 bases not matched to a gene. The CDR3 extends over 13 amino acids. This CDR3 is CASTTSGRYEQYF. For the CDR3, the DNA is TGTGCCAGTACGACTAGCGGGAGATACGAGCAGTACTTC.

To note about this clone: Other DNA sequences of this sample code for an identical CDR3. The CDR3 loop reads CASSLIRDTEAFF. The CDR3 region has the DNA TGTGCCAGCAGCTTAATCCGGGACACTGAAGCTTTCTTT. The chain has TRBV7-9 and TRBJ1-1; D is undetermined. V shed 2 bases and J shed 3 bases, with 7 bases lying between them. Looked up from germline, CDR1 is SEHNR and CDR2 is FQNEAQ (reference sequence). The CDR3 covers 13 residues.

This clone showed up just a few times. The chain is built from TRBV2 and TRBJ2-3; D perhaps matches TRBD2 (5 bases). The V gene's germline CDR1 is SNHLY and CDR2 FYNNEI. This CDR3 spans 18 amino acids. With 0 bases removed from V and 3 bases from J, the gap between germline ends came to 19 bases. CDR3 sequence: CASSEALLRAERTDTQYF. CDR3 DNA: TGTGCCAGCAGTGAAGCGCTTCTTCGAGCGGAGAGGACAGATACGCAGTATTTT. Together with reference TRBV2 and TRBJ2-3, the CDR3 gives the full variable domain: EPEVTQTPSHQVTQMGQEVILRCVPISNHLYFYWYRQILGQKVEFLVSFYNNEISEKSEIFDDQFSVERPDGSNFTLKIRSTKLEDSAMYFCASSEALLRAERTDTQYFGPGTRLTVL.